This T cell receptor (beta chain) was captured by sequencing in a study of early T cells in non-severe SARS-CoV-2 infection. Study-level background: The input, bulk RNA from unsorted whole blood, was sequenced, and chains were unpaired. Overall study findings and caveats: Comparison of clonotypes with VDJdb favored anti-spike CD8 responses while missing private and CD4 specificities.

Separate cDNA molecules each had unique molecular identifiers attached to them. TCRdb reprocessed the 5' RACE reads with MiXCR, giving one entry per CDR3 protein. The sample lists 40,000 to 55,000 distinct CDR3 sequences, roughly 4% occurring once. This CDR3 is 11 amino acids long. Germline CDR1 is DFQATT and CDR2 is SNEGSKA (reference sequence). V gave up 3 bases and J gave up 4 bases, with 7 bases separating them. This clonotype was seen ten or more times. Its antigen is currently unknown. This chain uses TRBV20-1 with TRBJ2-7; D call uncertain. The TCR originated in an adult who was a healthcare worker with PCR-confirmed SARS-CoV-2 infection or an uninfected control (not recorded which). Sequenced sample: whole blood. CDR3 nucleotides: TGCAGTGCTAGGGAACGGTACGAGCAGTACTTC. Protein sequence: CSARERYEQYF.